A selection of T cell receptor beta chains follows, all from one sample in a study of cytomegalovirus exposure and HLA in healthy donors. Using immunoSEQ multiplex PCR, the repertoire was profiled, and TCRdb retains in-frame clones only, with some absent. This sample carries about 130,000 clones, 77% of them seen once, and the ten largest clones take 3.9%. Sequencing input: PBMCs. The receptors shown here come from a male donor in good health and CMV-seronegative. CDR3s leave out the opening cysteine and the closing phenylalanine or tryptophan. Clone size is shown for a subset of rows, as once, few, many or a class of expanded clone.

J	size	V	CDR3
TRBJ1-4	-	TRBV9	ASSSVQTSGTGGEKLF
TRBJ2-2	-	TRBV28	ASSFSLGHTVSDTGELF
TRBJ2-1	few	TRBV7-3	SSSSQLQSNEQF
TRBJ2-7	-	TRBV7-9	SSSPRPTGPRAYEQY
TRBJ1-2	-	TRBV5-4	ASSLTGVYGYT
TRBJ2-5	-	TRBV11-2	ASSLVAGVETQY
TRBJ2-7	-	TRBV6-5	ASISGQGAWYEQY
TRBJ1-2	-	TRBV5-1	ASSRDRSYYGYT
TRBJ1-1	-	TRBV27	ASSLSTGGDSEAF
TRBJ2-7	-	TRBV15	ATSTRTLTYEQY
TRBJ2-3	few	TRBV11-3	ASSLSGGGGTDTQY
TRBJ2-7	-	TRBV5-4	ASSPAWQGADEQY
TRBJ2-3	-	TRBV27	ASRPLRQGVRGTDTQY
TRBJ2-3	few	TRBV11-2	ASSLKGGLATDTQY
TRBJ1-3	-	TRBV7-9	ASSLEGAVSGNTIY
TRBJ1-6	few	TRBV6-5	ASSYGQHSPLH
TRBJ1-4	-	TRBV6-1	ASRTGGSGEKLF
TRBJ1-1	-	TRBV7-6	ASSLDSGGGEAF
TRBJ1-2	-	TRBV29-1	SVDWGPGYT
TRBJ2-1	-	TRBV2	ASSAERGQF
TRBJ1-2	-	TRBV4-2	ASSRAPGQLNYGYT
TRBJ2-7	-	TRBV28	ASTPDRYEQY
TRBJ2-5	-	TRBV11-3	ASSQSAGQETQY
TRBJ1-1	-	TRBV11-2	ASSLMGGTMNTEAF